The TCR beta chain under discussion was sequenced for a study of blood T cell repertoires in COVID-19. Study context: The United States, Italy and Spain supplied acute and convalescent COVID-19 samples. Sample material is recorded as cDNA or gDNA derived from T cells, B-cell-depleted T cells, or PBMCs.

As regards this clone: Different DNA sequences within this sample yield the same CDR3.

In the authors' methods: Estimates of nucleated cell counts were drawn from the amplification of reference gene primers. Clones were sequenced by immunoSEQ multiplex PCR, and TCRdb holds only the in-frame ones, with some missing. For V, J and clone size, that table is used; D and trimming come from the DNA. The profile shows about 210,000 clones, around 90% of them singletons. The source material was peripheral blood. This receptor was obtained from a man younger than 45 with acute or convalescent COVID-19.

The CDR3 DNA is TGTGCCAGCAGTTACTCTAGCGGCAATGAGCAGTTCTTC. It is translated as CASSYSSGNEQFF. The gene calls are TRBV6-5 and TRBJ2-1; tentatively, D is TRBD2 (6 bases). Trimming shortened V by 0 bases and J by 6 bases, and 6 bases separated the two germline ends. Germline assignment: CDR1 MNHEY and CDR2 SVGAGI. This CDR3 is built from 13 residues.